A selection of T cell receptor beta chains follows, all from one sample in a study of cytomegalovirus exposure and HLA in healthy donors. The repertoire was sequenced with immunoSEQ multiplex PCR; TCRdb's copy has only in-frame clones and lacks some. The sample has roughly 190,000 clones; roughly four fifths are singletons. The sample was PBMCs. The receptors originated from a man between 18 and 35 years old in good health and CMV-seronegative. Each CDR3 is given with its conserved first and last residue. D genes are given only for firm matches. Only part of the rows carry a size: once, few, many, or a class if the clone is expanded.

D: -; V: TRBV6-5; J: TRBJ2-4; size: -; CDR3: CASSYVHGGAMYF; DNA: TGTGCCAGCAGTTACGTACATGGGGGCGCGATGTACTTC
D: -; V: TRBV4-2; J: TRBJ1-1; size: -; CDR3: CASSQADTNTEAFF; DNA: TGTGCCAGCAGCCAAGCTGACACGAACACTGAAGCTTTCTTT
D: TRBD1; V: TRBV5-4; J: TRBJ2-7; size: -; CDR3: CASSLGTGGVYEQYF; DNA: TGTGCCAGCAGCTTAGGGACAGGGGGCGTCTACGAGCAGTACTTC
D: -; V: TRBV7-8; J: TRBJ2-7; size: -; CDR3: CASSLSSGYSYEQYF; DNA: TGTGCCAGCAGCTTATCCTCCGGGTACTCCTACGAGCAGTACTTC
D: TRBD2; V: TRBV14; J: TRBJ2-3; size: -; CDR3: CASSHHGTSGATDTQYF; DNA: TGTGCCAGCAGCCATCACGGGACTAGCGGGGCTACAGATACGCAGTATTTT
D: -; V: TRBV5-4; J: TRBJ2-5; size: -; CDR3: CASSLGGALFQETQYF; DNA: TGTGCCAGCAGCTTGGGCGGGGCCCTCTTCCAAGAGACCCAGTACTTC
D: TRBD1; V: TRBV9; J: TRBJ2-3; size: once; CDR3: CASSSGQGVDTQYF; DNA: TGTGCCAGCAGCTCCGGACAGGGGGTAGATACGCAGTATTTT
D: -; V: TRBV15; J: TRBJ1-3; size: -; CDR3: CATSLGQLSGNTIYF; DNA: TGTGCCACCAGCCTCGGACAACTCTCTGGAAACACCATATATTTT
D: -; V: TRBV29-1; J: TRBJ2-7; size: -; CDR3: CSVGGTGPEQYF; DNA: TGCAGCGTGGGGGGGACAGGCCCTGAGCAGTACTTC
D: TRBD2; V: TRBV7-2; J: TRBJ2-1; size: -; CDR3: CASSLSAGGGNEQFF; DNA: TGTGCCAGCAGCTTAAGTGCGGGAGGCGGGAATGAGCAGTTCTTC
D: -; V: TRBV4-3; J: TRBJ1-1; size: -; CDR3: CASSQDRPDDRMNTEAFF; DNA: TGCGCCAGCAGCCAAGACAGACCCGATGACAGGATGAACACTGAAGCTTTCTTT
D: -; V: TRBV11-2; J: TRBJ1-4; size: -; CDR3: CASSLVEGQPKLFF; DNA: TGTGCCAGCAGCTTAGTAGAGGGACAACCGAAACTGTTTTTT
D: -; V: TRBV6-5; J: TRBJ1-5; size: -; CDR3: CASSFPGRDQPQHF; DNA: TGTGCCAGCAGTTTCCCAGGGCGAGATCAGCCCCAGCATTTT
D: TRBD1; V: TRBV7-9; J: TRBJ1-1; size: -; CDR3: CASSSGQGAHTEAFF; DNA: TGTGCCAGCAGCTCAGGACAGGGGGCGCACACTGAAGCTTTCTTT
D: TRBD2; V: TRBV5-1; J: TRBJ2-7; size: -; CDR3: CASSPTSGSYEQYF; DNA: TGCGCCAGCAGCCCGACTAGCGGGAGCTACGAGCAGTACTTC
D: TRBD2; V: TRBV18; J: TRBJ2-2; size: few; CDR3: CASSPASGGANTGELFF; DNA: TGTGCCAGCTCACCGGCTAGCGGGGGGGCGAACACCGGGGAGCTGTTTTTT
D: -; V: TRBV4-3; J: TRBJ2-7; size: -; CDR3: CASSQDAWAGAEQYF; DNA: TGCGCCAGCAGCCAAGATGCCTGGGCAGGGGCCGAGCAGTACTTC
D: -; V: TRBV7-8; J: TRBJ2-1; size: -; CDR3: CASSWTDNYNEQFF; DNA: TGTGCCAGCAGCTGGACGGACAATTACAATGAGCAGTTCTTC
D: TRBD1; V: TRBV6-4; J: TRBJ2-2; size: few; CDR3: CASSRTGDTGELFF; DNA: TGTGCCAGCAGTAGGACAGGAGACACCGGGGAGCTGTTTTTT
D: -; V: TRBV5-4; J: TRBJ1-1; size: -; CDR3: CASSLDLGVLSTEAFF; DNA: TGTGCCAGCAGCTTGGATCTAGGGGTATTGAGCACTGAAGCTTTCTTT
D: TRBD2; V: TRBV19; J: TRBJ2-1; size: -; CDR3: CASSMPGTKQFF; DNA: TGTGCCAGTAGTATGCCCGGGACTAAGCAGTTCTTC
D: -; V: TRBV4-1; J: TRBJ1-2; size: -; CDR3: CASSHDTSGGSHGYTF; DNA: TGCGCCAGCAGCCACGACACTTCCGGGGGTTCACATGGCTACACCTTC